This entry lists 16 T cell receptor beta chains sequenced from one sample in a study of early T cells in non-severe SARS-CoV-2 infection. TCRdb fed the 5' RACE reads into MiXCR, producing one record per CDR3 protein. The profile shows about 49,000 distinct CDR3 sequences, under 7.5% of them singletons. The sequencing used whole blood, collected at baseline. The receptors were gathered from an adult who was a healthcare worker with PCR-confirmed SARS-CoV-2 infection or an uninfected control (not recorded which).

This clonotype was counted between two and nine times. The chain joins TRBV4-3 to TRBJ2-3; 7 bases map to TRBD2. Germline assignment: CDR1 LGHNA and CDR2 YSLEER. Losses at the gene ends were 4 bases for V and 3 bases for J; bases not matched to a gene: 13. CDR3 length: 17 residues. This CDR3 reads CASSRKRPSGSTDTQYF. The DNA for the CDR3 is TGCGCCAGCAGCCGTAAGAGGCCTAGCGGATCGACAGATACGCAGTATTTT.

J is TRBJ2-3 and V is TRBV11-2; the D gene is possibly TRBD2 (7 bases). The germline V gene has CDR1 SGHAT and CDR2 FQNNGV. Trimming cost V 1 base and J 0 bases, with 11 bases left between them. CDR3 size: 16 residues. CDR3: CASSLVGGGSTDTQYF. For the CDR3, the DNA is TGTGCCAGCAGCTTAGTCGGCGGGGGCAGCACAGATACGCAGTATTTT.

In this sample, this clonotype turned up a few times. The rearrangement joins TRBV25-1 to TRBJ2-7; 7 bases match TRBD1. V shed 3 bases and J 6 bases; nucleotides not matched to a gene: 8. Germline V gene data show CDR1 as MGHDK and CDR2 as SYGVNS. This CDR3 comprises 14 residues. In DNA form, the CDR3 reads TGTGCCAGCAGTGATGTGACAGGGCGAGCCGAGCAGTACTTC. Protein: CASSDVTGRAEQYF.

This clonotype was detected ten times or more. The V and J genes are TRBV4-3 and TRBJ2-3; D is unresolved. V was trimmed by 4 bases and J by 3 bases, leaving 11 bases between them. Germline CDR1 and CDR2: LGHNA and YSLEER. The CDR3 length is 14 residues. In nucleotides, the CDR3 is TGCGCCAGCAGCCCCTCGCCGGATACAGATACGCAGTATTTT. It specifies CASSPSPDTDTQYF.

This clonotype occurred many times. This chain uses TRBV6-1 with TRBJ2-1, with 9 bases aligning to TRBD2. CDR1 is MNHNS and CDR2 is SASEGT in the germline V gene. CDR3 length: 16 residues. V lost 2 bases and J lost 3; bases outside the gene matches: 5. Here the CDR3 DNA reads TGTGCCAGCAGTGAAAGACTAGCGGTGGGCTACAATGAGCAGTTCTTC. Amino acids: CASSERLAVGYNEQFF.

This clonotype has a count of ten or more. The genes are TRBV12-3 or TRBV12-4 and TRBJ2-7, with D tentatively TRBD1 (6 bases). The V and J ends lost 4 bases and 6 bases respectively, with 19 bases between them. The CDR3 covers 15 residues. The chain's CDR3 is CASSSAGRGPFEQYF. CDR3 in DNA: TGTGCCAGCAGTTCCGCCGGCAGGGGACCCTTCGAGCAGTACTTC.

The chain is built from TRBV7-2 and TRBJ1-2, with D hard to call. The CDR3 totals 13 residues. The V and J ends lost 1 base and 8 bases respectively, with 11 bases between them. Germline V gene data show CDR1 as SGHTA and CDR2 as FQGNSA. CDR3 sequence reads: CASSLGGGQGYTF. CDR3 nucleotide sequence: TGTGCCAGCAGCTTAGGAGGCGGTCAGGGCTACACCTTC.

This clonotype was seen at least ten times. Here the CDR3 reads CSARGGTGELFF. The DNA for the CDR3 is TGCAGTGCTAGGGGAGGCACCGGGGAGCTGTTTTTT. The chain joins TRBV20-1 to TRBJ2-2; the D gene is possibly TRBD2 (6 bases). CDR1 DFQATT and CDR2 SNEGSKA come from the germline V gene (reference sequence). The CDR3 consists of 12 residues. V was trimmed by 3 bases and J by 4 bases, leaving 6 bases between them.

The sample holds many counts of this clonotype. J is TRBJ2-5 and V is TRBV6-2 or TRBV6-3, with TRBD1 matching 9 bases. Germline assignment: CDR1 MNHEY and CDR2 SVGEGT. With 5 bases clipped from V and 5 bases from J, the junction kept 9 bases outside the gene matches. CDR3 size: 15 residues. CDR3 DNA sequence: TGTGCCAGCAGTGGTCCTGGACAGGGGTTGGAGACCCAGTACTTC. Its protein product is CASSGPGQGLETQYF.

Note on this clonotype: A read error may explain this, as a much larger clone is one base away. The gene calls are TRBV6-2 or TRBV6-3 and TRBJ2-7; 8 nucleotides agree with TRBD1. This CDR3 comprises 14 residues. From germline, CDR1 is MNHEY and CDR2 SVGEGT. In DNA, the CDR3 is TGTGCCAGCAGTTGGGGGACAGGCGCTTACGGGCAGTACTTC. Its protein product is CASSWGTGAYGQYF.

This clonotype was counted many times. The chain is built from TRBV18 and TRBJ2-2, with D unresolved. CDR3 length equals 12 residues. Germline loops: CDR1 KGHSH, CDR2 LQKENI. The V and J ends lost 1 base and 6 bases respectively, with 3 bases between them. The CDR3 region has the DNA TGTGCCAGCTCACCACAGCCCGGGGAGCTGTTTTTT. Residues: CASSPQPGELFF.

Many counts were recorded for this clonotype. V is TRBV6-5 and J is TRBJ2-7, with D perhaps given as TRBD1 or TRBD2 (7 bases each). The CDR3 is 15 amino acids. Germline V gene data show CDR1 as MNHEY and CDR2 as SVGAGI. V dropped 0 bases and J dropped 4 bases, with 13 bases sitting between them. The CDR3 sequence: CASSYSSRGGYEQYF. In DNA form, the CDR3 reads TGTGCCAGCAGTTACTCGTCCAGGGGGGGATACGAGCAGTACTTC.

This clonotype came up many times. The DNA for the CDR3 is TGTGCCAGCTCACCACTCCAAAAGTCTAGCACAGATACGCAGTATTTT. Encoded protein: CASSPLQKSSTDTQYF. The rearrangement joins TRBV18 to TRBJ2-3; D is uncertain. Germline V gives CDR1 KGHSH, CDR2 LQKENI. V shed 1 base and J shed 0 bases, with 11 bases lying between them. This CDR3 spans 16 amino acids.

This clonotype was recorded many times. The V call is TRBV25-1, the J call TRBJ2-2; D gene ambiguous. CDR3 length: 13 amino acids. V was shortened by 5 bases and J by 5 bases, with 9 bases between the two germline ends. The V gene's germline CDR1 is MGHDK and CDR2 SYGVNS. The CDR3 nucleotides read TGTGCCAGCAGTCAGCTGCTTACCGGGGAGCTGTTTTTT. It specifies CASSQLLTGELFF.

V usage is TRBV9 and J usage is TRBJ2-1; TRBD2 aligns across 9 bases. The CDR3 totals 15 residues. The V segment lost 3 bases and the J segment 9 bases; nucleotides outside the gene matches: 10. CDR1 SGDLS and CDR2 YYNGEE come from the germline V gene. The CDR3 protein is CASSAGTSQLGEQFF. The CDR3 nucleotides read TGTGCCAGCAGCGCCGGGACTAGCCAGTTGGGTGAGCAGTTCTTC.

The chain combines TRBV5-4 with TRBJ2-7; 8 nucleotides agree with TRBD1. Per germline, CDR1 SGHNT and CDR2 YYREEE (reference sequence). The length of the CDR3 is 14 residues. Germline trimming cut 4 bases from V and 6 bases from J; bases unmatched to any gene: 9. This CDR3 reads CASSPRTGSREQYF. The CDR3 DNA reads as TGTGCCAGCAGCCCCAGGACAGGGTCGCGCGAGCAGTACTTC.